The entry that follows covers one TCR beta chain sequence. The CDR3 sequence is 14 residues long. Germline CDR1 and CDR2: ENHRY and SYGVKD. The data are from a study of T cells expressing NK-cell markers. TCRdb re-called the 5' RACE reads and catalogs CDR3 proteins one per entry, DNA excluded. Its clone listing holds 300,000 to 450,000 distinct CDR3 sequences. The specimen was blood T cells: a sorted CD56 or NKG2C T cell subset, CD4+ or CD8+ T cells, or bulk PBMC T cells (not recorded which). This TCR came from a man aged 18-69 years in good health. The chain uses TRBV10-3 and TRBJ2-7; TCRdb picks TRBD2, but there is no DNA to check that call. This chain's CDR3 is CAIRAGLSTYEQYF.